What follows are 4 T cell receptor beta chains derived from one specimen sequenced in a study of blood T cell repertoires in COVID-19. The data were produced by immunoSEQ multiplex PCR, yet TCRdb's version contains in-frame clones alone and is incomplete. The repertoire holds about 80,000 clones, over 75% seen once, with about an eighth in the top ten. The specimen was peripheral blood. The receptor set was obtained from a man older than 75 with acute or convalescent COVID-19.

This clone was counted a single time. The rearrangement links TRBV19 to TRBJ1-5; D remains ambiguous. Germline V gene data show CDR1 as LNHDA and CDR2 as SQIVND (reference sequence). This CDR3 is built from 16 residues. With 10 bases removed from V and 1 base from J, the gap between germline ends came to 20 bases. The CDR3, as DNA: TGTGCCACCTCTTATCCCGCCTGGGAGAGCAATCAGCCCCAGCATTTT. It encodes CATSYPAWESNQPQHF.

J is TRBJ2-6 and V is TRBV12-5; D is ambiguous. This CDR3 is built from 14 residues. Trimming removed 4 bases at V and 2 bases at J, with 6 bases between. Looked up from germline, CDR1 is LGHNT and CDR2 is FRNRAP. The CDR3 is CASGWATGANVLTF. The CDR3 DNA is TGTGCTAGTGGTTGGGCGACTGGGGCCAACGTCCTGACTTTC. Combining the CDR3 with reference TRBV12-5 and TRBJ2-6 gives the whole variable domain DARVTQTPRHKVTEMGQEVTMRCQPILGHNTVFWYRQTMMQGLELLAYFRNRAPLDDSGMPKDRFSAEMPDATLATLKIQPSEPRDSAVYFCASGWATGANVLTFGAGSRLTVL.

The chain carries TRBV28 and TRBJ2-1, with a tentative D call TRBD1 (6 bases). The CDR3 extends over 13 amino acids. Germline loops: CDR1 MDHEN, CDR2 SYDVKM. CDR3 sequence (DNA): TGTGCTACTATAACAGGGATTACTTTCGAGCAGTTCTTC. Translation gives CATITGITFEQFF.

CDR3 in amino acids: CAWRRTGGYNSPLHF. CDR3 coding DNA: TGTGCCTGGAGGAGGACAGGGGGATATAATTCACCCCTCCACTTT. The genes are TRBV30 and TRBJ1-6; 10 bases line up with TRBD1. After removal of 3 bases from V and 4 bases from J, the junction contained 3 bases not matched to a gene. Germline V gene data show CDR1 as GTSNPN and CDR2 as SVGIG (reference sequence). The CDR3 has 15 residues. The full variable domain, with the rest looked up from reference TRBV30 and TRBJ1-6, is SQTIHQWPATLVQPVGSPLSLECTVEGTSNPNLYWYRQAAGRGLQLLFYSVGIGQISSEVPQNLSASRPQDRQFILSSKKLLLSDSGFYLCAWRRTGGYNSPLHFGNGTRLTVT.